The sequence of this TCR beta chain was determined in a study of cytomegalovirus exposure and HLA in healthy donors. For this clone: As yet, its antigen is unknown.

Findings of the study overall: Being indistinguishable, some V segments were excluded, TRBV6-2 and TRBV6-3 among them. Across donors, most TCRs were seen rarely, yet some public ones were widespread. Most of the TCR beta V segments (in an earlier analysis) were productive either about 90% or about 30% of the time.

Germline CDR1 is SGHTA and CDR2 is FQGNSA. Trimming cost V 5 bases and J 3 bases, with 17 bases left between them. The CDR3 has 16 residues. The study ran its PCR with 60 Vbeta and 13 Jbeta primers. Profiling relied on immunoSEQ multiplex PCR, and the TCRdb table lists in-frame clones only, not all of them. The table lists 150,000 to 200,000 clones, 76% of them singletons, with over 1.2% in the top ten. This TCR was recovered from a man aged 60-69 years in good health and CMV-seronegative. Material: PBMCs. This chain connects TRBV7-2 to TRBJ2-1; TRBD1 is a possible D gene (5 bases). The CDR3 region has the DNA TGTGCCAGCAGCCCTTTGACAGTCGGCTACTACAATGAGCAGTTCTTC. This codes for CASSPLTVGYYNEQFF. Full variable domain (outside the CDR3, taken from reference TRBV7-2 and TRBJ2-1): GAGVSQSPSNKVTEKGKDVELRCDPISGHTALYWYRQSLGQGLEFLIYFQGNSAPDKSGLPSDRFSAERTGGSVSTLTIQRTQQEDSAVYLCASSPLTVGYYNEQFFGPGTRLTVL.